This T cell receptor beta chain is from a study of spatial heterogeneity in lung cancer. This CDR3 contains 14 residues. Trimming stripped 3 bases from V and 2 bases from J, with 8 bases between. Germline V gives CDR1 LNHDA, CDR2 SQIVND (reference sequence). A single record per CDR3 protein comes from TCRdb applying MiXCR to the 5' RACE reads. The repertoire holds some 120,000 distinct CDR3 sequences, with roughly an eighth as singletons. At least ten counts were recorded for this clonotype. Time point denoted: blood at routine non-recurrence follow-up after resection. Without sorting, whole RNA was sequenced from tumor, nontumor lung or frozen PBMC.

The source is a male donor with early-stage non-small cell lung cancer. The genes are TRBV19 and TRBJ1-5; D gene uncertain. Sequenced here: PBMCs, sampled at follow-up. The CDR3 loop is CASSIPTRNQPQHF. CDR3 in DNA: TGTGCCAGTAGTATTCCCACACGCAATCAGCCCCAGCATTTT.